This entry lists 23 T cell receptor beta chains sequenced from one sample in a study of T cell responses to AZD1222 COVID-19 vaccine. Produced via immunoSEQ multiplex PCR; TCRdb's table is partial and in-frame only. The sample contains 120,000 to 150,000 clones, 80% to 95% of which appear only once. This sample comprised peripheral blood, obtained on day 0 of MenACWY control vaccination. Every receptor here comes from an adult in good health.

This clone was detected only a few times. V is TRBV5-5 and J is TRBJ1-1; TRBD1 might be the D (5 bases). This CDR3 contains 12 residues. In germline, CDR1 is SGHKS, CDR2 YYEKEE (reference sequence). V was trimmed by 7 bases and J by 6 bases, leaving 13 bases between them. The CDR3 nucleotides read TGTGCCAGCCTTTACCTGGGGGCTGAAGCTTTCTTT. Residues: CASLYLGAEAFF.

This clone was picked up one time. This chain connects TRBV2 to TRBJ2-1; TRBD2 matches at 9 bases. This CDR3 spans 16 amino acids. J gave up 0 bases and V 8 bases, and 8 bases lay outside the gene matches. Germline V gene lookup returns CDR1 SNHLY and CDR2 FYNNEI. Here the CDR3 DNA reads TGTGCCAGCGATGCGGGGGGGACTAGCTCCTACAATGAGCAGTTCTTC. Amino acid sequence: CASDAGGTSSYNEQFF.

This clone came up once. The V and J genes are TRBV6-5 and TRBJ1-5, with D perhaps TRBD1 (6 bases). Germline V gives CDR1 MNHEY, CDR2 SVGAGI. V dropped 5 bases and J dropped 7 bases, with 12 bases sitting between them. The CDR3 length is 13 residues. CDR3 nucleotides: TGTGCCAGCAGTCAACAGGGTGAGCAGCCCCAGCATTTT. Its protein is CASSQQGEQPQHF.

DNA for the CDR3: TGCAGTGCTAGTATCCTACGGGGAGGGCTTCTCGCTGAAGCTTTCTTT. As protein: CSASILRGGLLAEAFF. The rearrangement joins TRBV20-1 to TRBJ1-1; D ambiguous. This CDR3 is built from 16 residues. The ends were cut back, 3 bases at V and 6 bases at J, with 23 bases in the middle. CDR1 and CDR2 (germline): DFQATT, SNEGSKA (reference sequence).

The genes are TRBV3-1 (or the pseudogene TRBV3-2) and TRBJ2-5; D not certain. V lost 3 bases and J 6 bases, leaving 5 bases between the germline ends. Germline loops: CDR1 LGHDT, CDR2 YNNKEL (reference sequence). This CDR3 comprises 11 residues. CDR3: CASSHLKTQYF. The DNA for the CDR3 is TGTGCCAGCAGCCATTTAAAGACCCAGTACTTC.

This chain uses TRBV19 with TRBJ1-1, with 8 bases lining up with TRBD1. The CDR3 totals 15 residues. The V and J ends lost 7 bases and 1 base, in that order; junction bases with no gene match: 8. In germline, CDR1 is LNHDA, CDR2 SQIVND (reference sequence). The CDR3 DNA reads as TGTGCCAGTACCAACCCCCAGGGGGCGAACACTGAAGCTTTCTTT. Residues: CASTNPQGANTEAFF.

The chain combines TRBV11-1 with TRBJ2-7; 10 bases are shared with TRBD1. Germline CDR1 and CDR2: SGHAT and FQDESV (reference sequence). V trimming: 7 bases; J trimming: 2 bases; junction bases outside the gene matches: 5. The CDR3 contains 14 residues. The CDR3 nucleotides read TGTGCCAGCAACCCGGGACAGGGGACCTACGAGCAGTACTTC. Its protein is CASNPGQGTYEQYF.

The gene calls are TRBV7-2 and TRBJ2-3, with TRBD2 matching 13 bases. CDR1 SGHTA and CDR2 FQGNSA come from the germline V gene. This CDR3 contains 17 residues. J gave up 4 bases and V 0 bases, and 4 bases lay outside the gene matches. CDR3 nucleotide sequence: TGTGCCAGCAGCTTAGCCCTACTAGCGGGAGGGCCAGATACGCAGTATTTT. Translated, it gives CASSLALLAGGPDTQYF. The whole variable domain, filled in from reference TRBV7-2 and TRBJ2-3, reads GAGVSQSPSNKVTEKGKDVELRCDPISGHTALYWYRQSLGQGLEFLIYFQGNSAPDKSGLPSDRFSAERTGGSVSTLTIQRTQQEDSAVYLCASSLALLAGGPDTQYFGPGTRLTVL.

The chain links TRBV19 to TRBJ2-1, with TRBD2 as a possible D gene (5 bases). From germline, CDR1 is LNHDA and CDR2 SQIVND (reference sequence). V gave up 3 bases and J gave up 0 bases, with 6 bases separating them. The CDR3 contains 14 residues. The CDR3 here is CASSISASYNEQFF. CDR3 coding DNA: TGTGCCAGTAGTATTAGCGCCTCCTACAATGAGCAGTTCTTC.

The CDR3 sequence is CASSSSLNTEAFF. CDR3 nucleotide sequence: TGTGCCAGCAGCTCGTCTCTGAACACTGAAGCTTTCTTT. The chain recombines TRBV7-9 with TRBJ1-1, with D uncertain. The CDR3 loop spans 13 amino acids. Germline V gene lookup returns CDR1 SEHNR and CDR2 FQNEAQ (reference sequence). Trimming removed 4 bases from V and 0 bases from J, with 6 bases in between. Using reference TRBV7-9 and TRBJ1-1 for the parts outside the CDR3, the full variable domain is DTGVSQNPRHKITKRGQNVTFRCDPISEHNRLYWYRQTLGQGPEFLTYFQNEAQLEKSRLLSDRFSAERPKGSFSTLEIQRTEQGDSAMYLCASSSSLNTEAFFGQGTRLTVV.

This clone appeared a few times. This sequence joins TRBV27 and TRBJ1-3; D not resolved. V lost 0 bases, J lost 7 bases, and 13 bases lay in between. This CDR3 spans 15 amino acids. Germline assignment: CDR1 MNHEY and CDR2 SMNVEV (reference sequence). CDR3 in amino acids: CASSLSDPAGNTIYF. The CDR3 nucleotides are TGTGCCAGCAGTTTATCGGACCCCGCGGGTAACACCATATATTTT.

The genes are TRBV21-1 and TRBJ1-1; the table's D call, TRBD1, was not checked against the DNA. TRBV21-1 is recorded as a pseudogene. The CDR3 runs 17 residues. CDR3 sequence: CASPEPTECWMNTEAFF. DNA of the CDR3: TGTGCCAGCCCCGAACCCACAGAGTGCTGGATGAACACTGAAGCTTTCTTT.

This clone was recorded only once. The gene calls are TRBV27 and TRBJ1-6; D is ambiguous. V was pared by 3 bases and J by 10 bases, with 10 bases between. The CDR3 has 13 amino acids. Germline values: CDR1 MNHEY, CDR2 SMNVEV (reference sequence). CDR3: CASSFGKTSPLHF. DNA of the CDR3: TGTGCCAGCAGTTTTGGCAAAACGTCACCCCTCCACTTT.

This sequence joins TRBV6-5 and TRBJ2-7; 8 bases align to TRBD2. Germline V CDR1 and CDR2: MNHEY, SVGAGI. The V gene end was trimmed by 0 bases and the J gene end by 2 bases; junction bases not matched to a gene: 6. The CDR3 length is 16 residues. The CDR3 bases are TGTGCCAGCAGTTACTCATATAGCGGGAAGACCTACGAGCAGTACTTC. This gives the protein CASSYSYSGKTYEQYF.

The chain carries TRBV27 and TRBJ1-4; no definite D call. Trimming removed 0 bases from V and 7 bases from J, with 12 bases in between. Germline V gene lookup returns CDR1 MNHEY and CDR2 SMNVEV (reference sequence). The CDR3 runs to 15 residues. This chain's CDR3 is CASSLSGRRGEKLFF. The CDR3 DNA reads TGTGCCAGCAGTTTATCGGGCAGGCGGGGTGAAAAACTGTTTTTT.

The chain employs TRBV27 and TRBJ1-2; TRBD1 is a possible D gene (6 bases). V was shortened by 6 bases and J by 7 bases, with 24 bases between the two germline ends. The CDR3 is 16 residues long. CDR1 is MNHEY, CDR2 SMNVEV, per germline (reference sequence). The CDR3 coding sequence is TGTGCCAGCAGGCCAACGGGACATTTCAACCCGGGTGGCTACACCTTC. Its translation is CASRPTGHFNPGGYTF.

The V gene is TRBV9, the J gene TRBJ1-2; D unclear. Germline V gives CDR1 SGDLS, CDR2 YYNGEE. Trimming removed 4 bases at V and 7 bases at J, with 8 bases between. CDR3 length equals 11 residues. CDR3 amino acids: CASSSPRGYTF. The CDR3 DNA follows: TGTGCCAGCAGCTCCCCACGTGGCTACACCTTC.

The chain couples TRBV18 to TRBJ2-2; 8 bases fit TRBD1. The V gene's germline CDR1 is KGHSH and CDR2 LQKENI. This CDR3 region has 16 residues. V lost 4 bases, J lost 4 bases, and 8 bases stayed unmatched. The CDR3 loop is CASSLSGTGLTGELFF. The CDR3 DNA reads TGTGCCAGCTCACTATCCGGGACAGGACTCACCGGGGAGCTGTTTTTT.

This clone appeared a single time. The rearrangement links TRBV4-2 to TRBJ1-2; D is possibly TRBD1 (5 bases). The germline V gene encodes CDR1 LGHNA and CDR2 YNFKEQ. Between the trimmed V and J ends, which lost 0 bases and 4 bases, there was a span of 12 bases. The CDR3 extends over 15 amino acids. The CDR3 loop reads CASSQDPQGGYGYTF. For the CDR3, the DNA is TGTGCCAGCAGCCAAGACCCCCAGGGAGGCTATGGCTACACCTTC.

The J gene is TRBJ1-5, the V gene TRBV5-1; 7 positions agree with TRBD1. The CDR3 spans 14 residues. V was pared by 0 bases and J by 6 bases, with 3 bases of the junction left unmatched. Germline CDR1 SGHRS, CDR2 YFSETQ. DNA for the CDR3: TGCGCCAGCAGCTTGGTAGGGGGCACTCAGCCCCAGCATTTT. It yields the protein CASSLVGGTQPQHF.

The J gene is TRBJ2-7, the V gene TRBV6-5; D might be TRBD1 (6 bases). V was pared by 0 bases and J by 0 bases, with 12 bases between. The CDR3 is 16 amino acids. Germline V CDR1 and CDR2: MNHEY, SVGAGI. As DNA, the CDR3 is TGTGCCAGCAGTTACTCGAACCGGGACAACTCCTACGAGCAGTACTTC. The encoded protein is CASSYSNRDNSYEQYF.

The CDR3 loop reads CASSPRRTDRNYGYTF. The CDR3 nucleotides read TGTGCCAGCTCACCACGGCGGACGGATAGGAACTATGGCTACACCTTC. The chain links TRBV18 to TRBJ1-2; D ambiguous. Germline values: CDR1 KGHSH, CDR2 LQKENI. The CDR3 consists of 16 residues. The germline V and J ends were trimmed by 1 base and 2 bases, with 14 bases remaining between them.

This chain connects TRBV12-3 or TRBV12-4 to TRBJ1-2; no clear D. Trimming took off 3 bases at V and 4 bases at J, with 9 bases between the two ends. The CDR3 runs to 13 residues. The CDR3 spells CASSFGSSYGYTF. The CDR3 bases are TGTGCCAGCAGTTTCGGGAGTTCCTATGGCTACACCTTC.